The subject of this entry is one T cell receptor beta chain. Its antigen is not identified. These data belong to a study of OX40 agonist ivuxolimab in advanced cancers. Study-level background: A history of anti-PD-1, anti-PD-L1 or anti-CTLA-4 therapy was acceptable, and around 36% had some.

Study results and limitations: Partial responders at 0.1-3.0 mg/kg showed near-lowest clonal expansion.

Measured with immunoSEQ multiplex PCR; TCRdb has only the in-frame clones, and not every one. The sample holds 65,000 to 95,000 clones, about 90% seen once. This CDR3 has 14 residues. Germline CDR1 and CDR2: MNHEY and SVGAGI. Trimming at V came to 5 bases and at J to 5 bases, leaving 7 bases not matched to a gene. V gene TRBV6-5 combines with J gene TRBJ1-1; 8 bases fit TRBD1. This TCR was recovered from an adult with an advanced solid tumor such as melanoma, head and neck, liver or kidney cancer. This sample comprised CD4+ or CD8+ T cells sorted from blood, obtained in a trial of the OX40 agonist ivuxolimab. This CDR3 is CASSERQGITEAFF. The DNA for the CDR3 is TGTGCCAGCAGTGAACGACAGGGGATTACTGAAGCTTTCTTT.